This T cell receptor (beta chain) was sequenced in a study of control samples from healthy donors and cancer patients. The ends were cut back, 3 bases at V and 1 base at J, with 9 bases in the middle. This CDR3 has 13 residues. CDR1 is DFQATT and CDR2 is SNEGSKA in the germline V gene (reference sequence). Method: immunoSEQ multiplex PCR; TCRdb's copy keeps in-frame clones and lacks some. The sample consists of tens of thousands of clones, around 85% of them appearing once. Sequencing input: PBMCs. V is TRBV20-1 and J is TRBJ1-1; D is unclear. The receptor comes from a man between 65 and 85 years old with lung cancer. The CDR3 DNA reads TGCAGTGCTAGTGGGCGAGGGAACACTGAAGCTTTCTTT. The encoded protein is CSASGRGNTEAFF.